The sequence of this T cell receptor beta chain was determined in a study of cytomegalovirus exposure and HLA in healthy donors. The CDR3 is made up of 14 amino acids. The V and J ends lost 2 bases and 8 bases respectively, with 13 bases between them. Germline lookup yields CDR1 SEHNR and CDR2 FQNEAQ (reference sequence). PCR was performed using 60 Vbeta and 13 Jbeta primers. Authors' processing steps: Counted up in a later analysis, unique TCR beta chains came to some 75 million, with around 9.9 million shared. Clones were read by immunoSEQ multiplex PCR, and TCRdb kept only the in-frame ones, dropping some. That table gives V, J and clone size, and the DNA gave D and trimming. The profile shows 97,000 or so clones, about three fifths of them singletons.

The chain links TRBV7-9 to TRBJ2-1; the D is unclear. Material: PBMCs. The TCR originated in a human donor in good health. The CDR3 sequence: CASSLFGYLDEQFF. As DNA, the CDR3 is TGTGCCAGCAGCTTATTCGGGTATTTGGATGAGCAGTTCTTC.